The T cell receptor beta chain under discussion was sequenced for a study of blood T cell repertoires in COVID-19 (dated by TCRdb to the early 2020s). A note on the overall study: Samples covering the acute and convalescent phases of COVID-19 were provided by collaborators in the United States, Italy and Spain. The repertoires were released in a freely available public database meant as a resource for research on the immune response to SARS-CoV-2. A de-identified subject ID, COVID-19 status, age in years and sex were almost always included in the sample metadata. The dataset comprised deeply sampled blood TCRbeta repertoires from subjects exposed to, actively infected with, or recovered from COVID-19. The samples were drawn from two sources: the first 160 participants of the ongoing ImmuneRACE study, and 1,000 to 1,500 subjects contributed by 6 global collaborators. The material from the prospective study consisted of cDNA or gDNA derived from T cells, B-cell-depleted T cells, or PBMCs. Where HLA class I and class II types were available, the types were taken from metadata supplied by the sample provider, not from assay-based typing.

As for this clone: Its antigen is still unknown. The record has no base qualities; no much larger clone is one base away.

The trim is 3 bases for V and 4 bases for J, with a gap of 6 bases between the germline ends. Looking up the germline V gene yields CDR1 SNHLY and CDR2 FYNNEI. The CDR3, from cysteine to phenylalanine, totals 12 residues. The only DNA kept is the CDR3, 36 bases in frame from the first base. The collaborating institutions used their own protocols to collect whole blood in K2EDTA tubes. For TCRbeta analysis, collaborators shipped samples as frozen whole blood, isolated PBMCs, or DNA extracted from either of those sample types. The immunoSEQ Assay, a bias-controlled multiplex PCR, was used to amplify TCRbeta CDR3 regions from genomic DNA. In the original analysis: The number of nucleated cells in each sample was estimated by amplification of reference gene primers within the assay. To quantify the absolute abundance of each unique TCRbeta CDR3 rearrangement, sequence reads were collapsed and filtered. Productive Simpson clonality was computed per sample as the square root of Simpson's diversity index over productive rearrangements. Sourced from immuneACCESS, this table was stored by TCRdb with only in-frame sequences that have V and J called. A share of the clones is absent; for the studies checked, an unresolved V gene accounts for under half, and the remainder has no known explanation. The DNA gave D and trimming, while V, J and clone size come from that table. The sample includes over 100,000 clones, with around 78% observed a single time. 18% of the sample comes from the top ten.

Broad study findings and their caveats: The amount of clinical and demographic metadata varied by source and participant and was provided uncurated.

The receptor comes from a woman aged 55-70 years with acute or convalescent COVID-19. The V and J segments used are TRBV2 and TRBJ1-2; the D gene cannot be resolved reliably. Source material: peripheral blood. The nucleotides are TGTGCCAGCAGTGAGAGCACCTATGGCTACACCTTC. The resulting protein is CASSESTYGYTF. Reference TRBV2 and TRBJ1-2 genes cover what lies past the CDR3, so the full variable domain is EPEVTQTPSHQVTQMGQEVILRCVPISNHLYFYWYRQILGQKVEFLVSFYNNEISEKSEIFDDQFSVERPDGSNFTLKIRSTKLEDSAMYFCASSESTYGYTFGSGTRLTVV.